This T cell receptor beta chain is drawn from a study of Ad26.COV2.S vaccination and SARS-CoV-2 variants. The repertoire was sequenced with immunoSEQ multiplex PCR; TCRdb's copy has only in-frame clones and lacks some. The table records approximately 300,000 clones, 70% to 90% of them present only once. Treatment here: approximately 18 received Ad26.COV2.S at low or high dose, single or two shots; about 5 received placebo; per-sample allocation not given. Specimen acquisition occurred on day 63 following the initial vaccine or placebo injection. Sequenced here: peripheral blood, sampled in a trial of Ad26.COV2.S vaccine versus placebo. The receptor's source is a person aged 18-65 years who received the Ad26.COV2.S COVID-19 vaccine or a placebo.

CDR3 sequence reads: CASSTLDRVPYNEQFF. DNA of the CDR3: TGTGCCAGTAGTACATTGGACAGGGTGCCCTACAATGAGCAGTTCTTC. This chain links TRBV19 with TRBJ2-1, with 8 nucleotides matching TRBD1. The CDR3 sequence is 16 residues long. V shed 4 bases, J shed 2 bases, and the junction held 7 bases outside the gene matches. Germline loops: CDR1 LNHDA, CDR2 SQIVND (reference sequence).